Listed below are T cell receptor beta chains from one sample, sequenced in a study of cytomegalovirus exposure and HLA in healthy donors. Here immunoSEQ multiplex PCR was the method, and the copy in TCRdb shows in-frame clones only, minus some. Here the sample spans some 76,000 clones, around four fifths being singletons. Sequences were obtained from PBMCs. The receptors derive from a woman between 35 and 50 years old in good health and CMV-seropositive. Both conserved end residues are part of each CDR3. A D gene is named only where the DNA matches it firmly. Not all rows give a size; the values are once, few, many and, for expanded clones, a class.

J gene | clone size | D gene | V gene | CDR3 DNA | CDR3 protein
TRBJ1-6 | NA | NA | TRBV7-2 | TGTGCCAGCAGCTTTTCAAGGGGGATGGATTCACCCCTCCACTTT | CASSFSRGMDSPLHF
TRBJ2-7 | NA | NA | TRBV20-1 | TGCAGTGCGAGGAACTCCTACGAGCAGTACTTC | CSARNSYEQYF
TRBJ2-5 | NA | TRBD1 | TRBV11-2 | TGTGCCAGCCACAGGGGGCCCCAAGAGACCCAGTACTTC | CASHRGPQETQYF
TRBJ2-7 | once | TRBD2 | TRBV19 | TGTGCCAGTAGTACCCCGACTAGCGGGTCCTCCTACGAGCAGTACTTC | CASSTPTSGSSYEQYF
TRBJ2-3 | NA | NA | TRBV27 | TGTGCCAGCAATCGGTTTCCAGATACGCAGTATTTT | CASNRFPDTQYF
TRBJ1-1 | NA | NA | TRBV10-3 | TGTGCCATCAGTGGGGCGAGTTCGAACACTGAAGCTTTCTTT | CAISGASSNTEAFF
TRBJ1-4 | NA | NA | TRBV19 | TGTGCCAGTAGACTCGCCGGGACACTGAAAGAAAAACTGTTTTTT | CASRLAGTLKEKLFF
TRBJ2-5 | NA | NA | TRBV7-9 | TGTTCCAGCAGTAGAACAGGGCAAGAGCAGTACTTC | CSSSRTGQEQYF
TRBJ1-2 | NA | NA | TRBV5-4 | TGTGCCAGCAGCCTGGGGGACTCGGGGGGCTACACCTTC | CASSLGDSGGYTF
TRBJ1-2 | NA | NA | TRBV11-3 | TGTGCCAGCAGCTTAGATCGTCGCTGGCAGGGGAGGGATGGCTACACCTTC | CASSLDRRWQGRDGYTF
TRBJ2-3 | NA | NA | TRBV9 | TGTGCCAGCAGCGTTAGTACAGGGCTCACAGATACGCAGTATTTT | CASSVSTGLTDTQYF
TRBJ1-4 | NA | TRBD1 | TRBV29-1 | TGCAGCGTCGGGACAGCCCAGAATGAAAAACTGTTTTTT | CSVGTAQNEKLFF
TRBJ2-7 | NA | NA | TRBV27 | TGTGCCAGCAGTTCGGCCTACGAGCAGTACTTC | CASSSAYEQYF
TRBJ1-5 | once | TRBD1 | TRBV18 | TGTGCCAGCTCATCGACAGGGGGCTACGGCAATCAGCCCCAGCATTTT | CASSSTGGYGNQPQHF
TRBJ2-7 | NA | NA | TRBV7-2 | TGTGCCAGCAGCCCCCGGCGGGCTAGCTCCTACGAGCAGTACTTC | CASSPRRASSYEQYF
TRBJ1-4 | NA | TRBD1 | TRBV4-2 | TGTGCCAGCAGCACTACCGGGACAGATATAGAAAAACTGTTTTTT | CASSTTGTDIEKLFF
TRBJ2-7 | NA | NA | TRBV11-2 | TGTGCCAGCAGAACACAGGGAACTGACGAGCAGTACTTC | CASRTQGTDEQYF
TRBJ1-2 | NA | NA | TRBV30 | TGTGCCTGGAGTGTACTCGGGAATAACTATGGCTACACCTTC | CAWSVLGNNYGYTF
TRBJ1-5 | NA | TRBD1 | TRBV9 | TGTGCCAGCAGCGTTACCGGGACAGGGGATCAGCCCCAGCATTTT | CASSVTGTGDQPQHF
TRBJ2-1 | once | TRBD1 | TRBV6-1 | TGTGTCAGCAGTGGTTCCGCAGGGGGCAATGAGCAGTTCTTC | CVSSGSAGGNEQFF
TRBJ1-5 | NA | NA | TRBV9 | TGTGCCAGCAGCCCCCACAGTAATCAGCCCCAGCATTTT | CASSPHSNQPQHF
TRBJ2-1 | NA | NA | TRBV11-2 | TGTGCCAGCAGCAAGGGGTTCTCCTACAATGAGCAGTTCTTC | CASSKGFSYNEQFF
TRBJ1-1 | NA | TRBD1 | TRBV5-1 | TGCGCCAGCGGGGAGCCAGGGGGCACTGAAGCTTTCTTT | CASGEPGGTEAFF
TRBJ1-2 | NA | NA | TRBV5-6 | TGTGCCAGCAGCTCCGGGACTGACTACGGCTACACCTTC | CASSSGTDYGYTF
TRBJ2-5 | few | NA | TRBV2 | TGTGCCAGCTCCAGGGAGACCCAGTACTTC | CASSRETQYF
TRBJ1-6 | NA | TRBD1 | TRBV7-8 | TGTGCCAGCAGCTTAGGACAGGGGATTAGTGGATATAATTCACCCCTCCACTTT | CASSLGQGISGYNSPLHF
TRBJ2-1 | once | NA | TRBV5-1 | TGCGCCAGCTCCCTTGAGAGGGGGTGGGGGAATGAGCAGTTCTTC | CASSLERGWGNEQFF
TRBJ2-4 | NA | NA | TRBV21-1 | TGTGCCACCTGGGACAGGGAAGTTCCGGCCAAAAACATTCAGTACTTC | CATWDREVPAKNIQYF
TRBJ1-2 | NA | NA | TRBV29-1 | TGCAGCGTTGAAGACAGGAACTATGGCTACACCTTC | CSVEDRNYGYTF
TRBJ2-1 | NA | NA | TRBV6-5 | TGTGCCAGCAGTTACTCGGTGGACAGACGATGGTTCTTC | CASSYSVDRRWFF
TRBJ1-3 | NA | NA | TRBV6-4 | TGTGCCAGCAGTGTCGACATTGGAAACACCATATATTTT | CASSVDIGNTIYF
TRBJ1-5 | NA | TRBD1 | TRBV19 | TGTGCCAGTAGTACCCGGACAGGGGTTAGCAATCAGCCCCAGCATTTT | CASSTRTGVSNQPQHF
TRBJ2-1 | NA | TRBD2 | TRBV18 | TGTGCCAGCTCACCACCGGGGGGGTATGAGCAGTTCTTC | CASSPPGGYEQFF
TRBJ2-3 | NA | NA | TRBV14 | TGTGCCAGCAGCCAAGATCCCCGGAGAAGCACAGATACGCAGTATTTT | CASSQDPRRSTDTQYF
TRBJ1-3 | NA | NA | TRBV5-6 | TGTGCCAGCAGCTTGATCTCTGGCAGCTTGAGAGGTGGAAACACCATATATTTT | CASSLISGSLRGGNTIYF
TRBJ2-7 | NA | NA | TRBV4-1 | TGCGCCAGCAGCCAAGAATATCAGACCTACGAGCAGTACTTC | CASSQEYQTYEQYF
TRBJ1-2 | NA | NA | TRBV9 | TGTGCCAGCAGCGTCAGTCAGGGGAACTATGGCTACACCTTC | CASSVSQGNYGYTF
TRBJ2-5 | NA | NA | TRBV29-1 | TGCAGCGTTGAATCGGTGAGAGGTCAAGCGACCCAGTACTTC | CSVESVRGQATQYF
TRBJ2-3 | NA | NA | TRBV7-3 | TGTGCCAGCAGCTCATACAGGGATTCAGATACGCAGTATTTT | CASSSYRDSDTQYF
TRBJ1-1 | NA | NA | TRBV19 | TGTGCCAGTAGTGTGCCTATTGGACAGAGATTGAACACTGAAGCTTTCTTT | CASSVPIGQRLNTEAFF
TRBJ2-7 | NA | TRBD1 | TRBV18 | TGTGCCAGCTCACCACCGGACAGGGGGCCCTACGAGCAGTACTTC | CASSPPDRGPYEQYF
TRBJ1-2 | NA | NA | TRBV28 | TGTGCCAGCAGCGGGAATATCTATGGCTACACCTTC | CASSGNIYGYTF
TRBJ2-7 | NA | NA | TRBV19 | TGTGCCAGTAGTATATACGGACAGCCTCCTTACGAGCAGTACTTC | CASSIYGQPPYEQYF
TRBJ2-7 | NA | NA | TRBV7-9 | TGTGCCAGCAGCTCAACAGTCGAGCAGTACTTC | CASSSTVEQYF
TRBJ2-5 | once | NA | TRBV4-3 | TGCGCCAGCAGCCAAGATTTGGCAGGGCGTGGGACCCAGTACTTC | CASSQDLAGRGTQYF
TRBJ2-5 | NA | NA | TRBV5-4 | TGTGCCAGCAGCTTGGTCAGTCAAGAGACCCAGTACTTC | CASSLVSQETQYF
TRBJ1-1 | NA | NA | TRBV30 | TGTGCCTGGAGTGTTAACGGTAAAGCTTTCTTT | CAWSVNGKAFF